What follows are 8 T cell receptor beta chains derived from one specimen sequenced in a study of blood T cell repertoires in COVID-19. Assay: immunoSEQ multiplex PCR; the TCRdb copy retains only in-frame clones and omits some. The table shows more than 85,000 clones, with over 75% occurring only once. The sequenced material came from peripheral blood. Receptors were obtained from a woman aged 80 or over with acute or convalescent COVID-19.

The chain combines TRBV5-1 with TRBJ2-1, with 9 positions matching TRBD1. This CDR3 contains 15 residues. Looked up from germline, CDR1 is SGHRS and CDR2 is YFSETQ. V was pared by 2 bases and J by 6 bases, with 6 bases of the junction left unmatched. DNA for the CDR3: TGCGCCAGCAGCTTATCCGGGACAGGGAGCAATGAGCAGTTCTTC. Translating it yields CASSLSGTGSNEQFF.

The chain has TRBV15 and TRBJ2-7; 9 bases agree with TRBD1. The length of the CDR3 is 15 residues. Losses at the gene ends were 3 bases for V and 7 bases for J; bases not matched to a gene: 10. In germline, CDR1 is LNHNV, CDR2 YYDKDF (reference sequence). The CDR3 DNA is TGTGCCACCAGCAGGACCGGGACAGGGTCTCGGGAGCAGTACTTC. Its translation: CATSRTGTGSREQYF.

Here the CDR3 DNA reads TGCGCCAGCAGCTTGGGAACAGCTATGACAGAGACCCAGTACTTC. This encodes CASSLGTAMTETQYF. The chain uses TRBV5-1 and TRBJ2-5; D not resolved. This CDR3 contains 15 residues. V was pared by 0 bases and J by 4 bases, with 13 bases between. From germline, CDR1 is SGHRS and CDR2 YFSETQ.

The chain couples TRBV5-1 to TRBJ2-7; D gene unclear. Germline CDR1 and CDR2: SGHRS and YFSETQ. Trimming pared 2 bases from V and 4 bases from J, leaving 13 bases between. The CDR3 totals 14 residues. The CDR3 DNA follows: TGCGCCAGCAGCTTTTCCCTCCCAGGATACGAGCAGTACTTC. Amino acids: CASSFSLPGYEQYF.

This clone has only a few counts. The genes are TRBV19 and TRBJ2-1; the match to TRBD2 covers 11 bases. The V segment lost 6 bases and the J segment 3 bases; nucleotides outside the gene matches: 16. The germline V gene has CDR1 LNHDA and CDR2 SQIVND (reference sequence). CDR3 size: 19 residues. The CDR3 loop reads CASSQYSILLAGVYNEQFF. The CDR3 bases are TGTGCCAGTAGCCAGTATTCGATCCTACTAGCGGGGGTCTACAATGAGCAGTTCTTC.

The rearrangement uses TRBV19 and TRBJ2-1; 10 bases are a match to TRBD2. The length of the CDR3 is 17 residues. Looked up from germline, CDR1 is LNHDA and CDR2 is SQIVND (reference sequence). Trimming at V came to 3 bases and at J to 3 bases, leaving 8 bases not matched to a gene. DNA of the CDR3: TGTGCCAGTAGTATCAAGGTCTGGACTAGCGGCTACAATGAGCAGTTCTTC. Translation: CASSIKVWTSGYNEQFF.

The rearrangement joins TRBV6-2 or TRBV6-3 to TRBJ2-5, with D possibly being TRBD1 (5 bases). CDR3 length: 14 residues. Between the trimmed V and J ends, which lost 5 bases and 5 bases, there was a span of 15 bases. Germline lookup yields CDR1 MNHEY and CDR2 SVGEGT. In nucleotides, the CDR3 is TGTGCCAGCAGTAGGACATCCCATTCGGAGACCCAGTACTTC. It is translated as CASSRTSHSETQYF.

The chain joins TRBV3-1 (or the pseudogene TRBV3-2) to TRBJ1-2, with D perhaps matching TRBD1 (5 bases). V lost 3 bases to trimming and J lost 8 bases, with 22 bases between them. Germline V CDR1 and CDR2: LGHDT, YNNKEL (reference sequence). The CDR3 is 16 residues long. Written as DNA, the CDR3 is TGTGCCAGCAGCCAGAGCCCTCGGGACTCCAAGACCGGCTACACCTTC. Protein: CASSQSPRDSKTGYTF.